The 15 T cell receptor beta chains below were found in one sample sequenced in a study of OX40 agonist ivuxolimab in advanced cancers. The method was immunoSEQ multiplex PCR; TCRdb's version includes in-frame clones alone and lacks a portion of them. The table records 35,000 to 40,000 clones, 80% of them present only once. Sequenced here: CD4+ or CD8+ T cells sorted from blood, sampled in a trial of the OX40 agonist ivuxolimab. The receptors come from an adult with an advanced solid tumor such as melanoma, head and neck, liver or kidney cancer.

The rearrangement joins TRBV4-1 to TRBJ2-2; D remains unclear. The CDR3 covers 15 residues. From germline, CDR1 is MGHRA and CDR2 YSYEKL. The V end was cut by 1 base, the J end by 2 bases, with 8 bases between. CDR3 amino acids: CASSQGAINTGELFF. For the CDR3, the DNA is TGCGCCAGCAGCCAAGGGGCCATCAACACCGGGGAGCTGTTTTTT.

This chain connects TRBV5-5 to TRBJ1-4; D remains unclear. The V end lost 4 bases, the J end lost 5 bases, and 15 bases lay between the germline ends. The germline CDR1 and CDR2 sequences are SGHKS and YYEKEE (reference sequence). This CDR3 is 15 amino acids long. CDR3 DNA: TGTGCCAGCAGCGAGGGCTCCACCTGGAATGAAAAACTGTTTTTT. Amino acid sequence: CASSEGSTWNEKLFF.

This rearrangement joins TRBV29-1 to TRBJ2-1; D is perhaps TRBD1 (5 bases). Germline V gene lookup returns CDR1 SQVTM and CDR2 ANQGSEA. Trimming removed 3 bases from V and 0 bases from J, with 15 bases in between. This CDR3 contains 16 residues. The CDR3 bases are TGCAGCGTTGATGGTGGGGCCTATCGCTCCTACAATGAGCAGTTCTTC. This codes for CSVDGGAYRSYNEQFF.

The rearrangement uses TRBV5-6 and TRBJ1-1; tentative D call: TRBD1 (6 bases). Deletions cut 1 base from V and 4 bases from J, with 8 bases between. The CDR3 sequence is 13 residues long. Germline CDR1 and CDR2: SGHDT and YYEEEE. The CDR3 here is CASSLRGTTEAFF. The CDR3 DNA sequence: TGTGCCAGCAGCTTGAGGGGGACCACTGAAGCTTTCTTT.

V and J are TRBV18 and TRBJ2-7; D is ambiguous. V dropped 2 bases and J dropped 3 bases, with 5 bases sitting between them. This CDR3 spans 12 amino acids. Germline V gene lookup returns CDR1 KGHSH and CDR2 LQKENI. The CDR3 region has the DNA TGTGCCAGCTCACCAGGGCGCTACGAGCAGTACTTC. This sequence encodes CASSPGRYEQYF.

CDR3 bases: TGTGCCAGCAGTGCGGACACGGTACGCGGCTACACCTTC. Its translation: CASSADTVRGYTF. This chain connects TRBV6-6 to TRBJ1-2; tentative D call: TRBD1 (5 bases). Deletions cut 5 bases from V and 8 bases from J, with 15 bases between. Looked up from germline, CDR1 is MNHNY and CDR2 is SVGAGI (reference sequence). The CDR3 is 13 residues long.

The rearrangement uses TRBV29-1 and TRBJ2-5; D unclear. The end of the DNA fits TRBJ2-7 better, so the J call may be wrong. Per the germline V gene, CDR1 is SQVTM and CDR2 is ANQGSEA. The CDR3 extends over 12 amino acids. CDR3 protein: CSVATTSYEQYF. In nucleotides, the CDR3 is TGCAGCGTTGCAACTACGTCCTACGAGCAGTACTTC.

The chain is built from TRBV9 and TRBJ2-3, with TRBD2 matching over 8 bases. Germline trimming cut 2 bases from V and 2 bases from J; bases unmatched to any gene: 4. Germline V gene data show CDR1 as SGDLS and CDR2 as YYNGEE. CDR3 size: 15 residues. The CDR3 loop is CASSVAGGYTDTQYF. In DNA, the CDR3 is TGTGCCAGCAGCGTGGCGGGGGGCTACACAGATACGCAGTATTTT.

In this sample, this clone turned up a few times. This sequence joins TRBV4-1 and TRBJ2-3; D gene uncertain. CDR1 and CDR2 (germline): MGHRA, YSYEKL. V was clipped by 1 base and J by 4 bases, with 9 bases between them. This CDR3 has 14 residues. In DNA form, the CDR3 reads TGCGCCAGCAGCCAAGGGATAGGCGCAGATACGCAGTATTTT. Its protein is CASSQGIGADTQYF.

The chain couples TRBV5-1 to TRBJ1-2, with D perhaps matching TRBD1 (6 bases). The CDR3 spans 14 residues. Trimming removed 4 bases at V and 4 bases at J, with 14 bases between. Germline V gene lookup returns CDR1 SGHRS and CDR2 YFSETQ. CDR3 residues: CASSPEQGPYGYTF. CDR3 DNA: TGCGCCAGCAGCCCCGAACAGGGTCCCTATGGCTACACCTTC.

This clone is a singleton in its sample. The chain recombines TRBV15 with TRBJ1-6; D is undetermined. V lost 1 base and J 14 bases, leaving 15 bases between the germline ends. Germline CDR1 reads LNHNV; CDR2 reads YYDKDF (reference sequence). CDR3 length equals 14 residues. The CDR3 loop is CATSRGGKGAALHF. The DNA of the CDR3 is TGTGCCACCAGCAGAGGCGGGAAAGGCGCAGCCCTCCACTTT.

The genes are TRBV14 and TRBJ1-1; perhaps TRBD1 as D (5 bases). The germline V gene has CDR1 SGHDN and CDR2 FVKESK. The ends were cut back, 4 bases at V and 0 bases at J, with 9 bases in the middle. The CDR3 has 14 residues. The CDR3 loop is CASSRAGMNTEAFF. Here the CDR3 DNA reads TGTGCCAGCAGCCGGGCAGGGATGAACACTGAAGCTTTCTTT.

The chain is built from TRBV6-5 and TRBJ1-2; weak D call: TRBD1 (6 bases). This CDR3 has 14 amino acids. Trimming cost V 5 bases and J 5 bases, with 15 bases left between them. The germline V gene encodes CDR1 MNHEY and CDR2 SVGAGI. CDR3: CASSGGDTLYGYTF. As DNA, the CDR3 is TGTGCCAGCAGTGGGGGGGACACCTTATATGGCTACACCTTC.

The chain has TRBV19 and TRBJ2-7, with 7 bases identical to TRBD2. Germline CDR1 LNHDA, CDR2 SQIVND (reference sequence). V lost 4 bases and J lost 5; bases outside the gene matches: 2. The CDR3 is 12 amino acids. CDR3 coding DNA: TGTGCCAGTAGTAGGGAGGGCCACGAGCAGTACTTC. Protein sequence: CASSREGHEQYF.

The V and J genes are TRBV5-1 and TRBJ2-5, with no clear D. Trimming pared 6 bases from V and 2 bases from J, leaving 11 bases between. There are 13 residues in the CDR3. CDR1 and CDR2 (germline): SGHRS, YFSETQ. The CDR3 region is CASKARPQETQYF. Here the CDR3 DNA reads TGCGCCAGCAAGGCACGGCCACAAGAGACCCAGTACTTC.